In its sample, the clone carrying this TCR beta chain was seen a few times. This record comes from a study of blood T cell repertoires in COVID-19. Study in general: Italy, Spain and the United States were the sources of the convalescent and acute COVID-19 samples. From T cells, B-cell-depleted T cells, or PBMCs came the material, which was cDNA or gDNA.

In the study's own analysis: Amplification from reference gene primers served as the basis for estimated nucleated cell counts. This table comes from immunoSEQ multiplex PCR, and its TCRdb copy is limited to in-frame clones, with some not included. That table furnishes V, J and clone size, whereas the DNA furnished D and trimming. Seen here are more than 150,000 clones, 85% to 90% observed once, and the top ten hold less than 25%. This CDR3 spans 14 amino acids. Germline loops: CDR1 SGHKS, CDR2 YYEKEE (reference sequence). Trimming took 0 bases from V and 5 from J, leaving 11 bases between them. The sample was peripheral blood. The chain combines TRBV5-5 with TRBJ1-1; possibly TRBD1 for D (5 bases). The sequence was obtained from a man between 65 and 80 years old with active or convalescent COVID-19. CDR3 residues: CASSLGLAGTEAFF. The DNA of the CDR3 is TGTGCCAGCAGCTTGGGGCTTGCAGGGACTGAAGCTTTCTTT.